This T cell receptor beta chain stems from a study of control samples from healthy donors and cancer patients. Clones were read by immunoSEQ multiplex PCR, and TCRdb kept only the in-frame ones, dropping some. The table has about 58,000 clones, 85% to 95% seen once. The CDR3 covers 15 residues. The V and J ends lost 3 bases and 0 bases respectively, with 11 bases between them. Germline loops: CDR1 LNHDA, CDR2 SQIVND (reference sequence). The source material was blood. The rearrangement links TRBV19 to TRBJ1-1, with D tentatively TRBD1 (5 bases). The clonotype originates from a man younger than 45 in good health. CDR3 nucleotide sequence: TGTGCCAGTAGTATCCGGGACCCAATGAACACTGAAGCTTTCTTT. Its translation is CASSIRDPMNTEAFF.